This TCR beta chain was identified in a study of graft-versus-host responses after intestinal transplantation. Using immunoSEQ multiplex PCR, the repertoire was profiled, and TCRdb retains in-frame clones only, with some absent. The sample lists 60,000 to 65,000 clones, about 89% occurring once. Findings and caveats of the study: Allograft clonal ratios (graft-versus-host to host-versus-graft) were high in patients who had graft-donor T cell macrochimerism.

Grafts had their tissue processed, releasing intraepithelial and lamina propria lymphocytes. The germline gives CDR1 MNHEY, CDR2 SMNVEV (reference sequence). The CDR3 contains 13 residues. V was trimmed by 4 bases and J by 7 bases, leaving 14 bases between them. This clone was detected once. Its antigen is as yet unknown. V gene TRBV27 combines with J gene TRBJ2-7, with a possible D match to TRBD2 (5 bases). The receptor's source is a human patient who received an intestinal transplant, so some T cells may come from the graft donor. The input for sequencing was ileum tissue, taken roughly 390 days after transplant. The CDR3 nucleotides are TGTGCCAGCAGTTCTCAAGGACTGGAGGAGCAGTACTTC. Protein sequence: CASSSQGLEEQYF.